These 9 T cell receptor beta chains were sequenced from one sample in a study of T-cell reconstitution after alpha-beta-depleted transplantation in children. It was with unique molecular identifiers that the TCRbeta library was prepared. TCRdb redid the calling of the PCR reads with MiXCR, one entry per CDR3 protein. The repertoire consists of 70,000 to 95,000 distinct CDR3 sequences, with about 16% occurring once and the leading ten covering around a fifth. The sequenced sample was PBMCs, mostly from graft donor cells, obtained 180 days after TCRalphabeta/CD19-depleted stem cell transplant. These receptors were obtained from a male patient between 2 and 9 years old who had a stem cell transplant for acute lymphoblastic leukemia, so the T cells may come from the graft donor.

This clonotype turned up a few times. This chain connects TRBV7-8 to TRBJ2-1, with D hard to call. The CDR3 consists of 13 residues. V was clipped by 4 bases and J by 9 bases, with 13 bases between them. The germline V gene has CDR1 SGHVS and CDR2 FQNEAQ. The CDR3 nucleotides are TGTGCCAGCAGCTCTTTTGCCCTGGGTGAGCAGTTCTTC. As protein: CASSSFALGEQFF.

In nucleotides, the CDR3 is TGCAGCGTTGAAGATCGGGGGACAGGGGGCGAGTTCTTC. Its translation is CSVEDRGTGGEFF. This chain joins TRBV29-1 and TRBJ2-1; 12 nucleotides match TRBD1. CDR1 is SQVTM, CDR2 ANQGSEA, per germline. The CDR3 totals 13 residues. V was pared by 0 bases and J by 14 bases, with 5 bases of the junction left unmatched.

The J gene is TRBJ2-1, the V gene TRBV29-1, with TRBD2 as a possible D gene (6 bases). Germline assignment: CDR1 SQVTM and CDR2 ANQGSEA. CDR3 length: 14 residues. V lost 1 base to trimming and J lost 4 bases, with 11 bases between them. The DNA of the CDR3 is TGCAGCGTTGAAGGAGTAGCGGTTTACAATGAGCAGTTCTTC. It yields the protein CSVEGVAVYNEQFF.

The CDR3 is CASSLAWGGQNIQYF. The CDR3 DNA is TGCGCCAGCAGCTTGGCCTGGGGCGGACAAAACATTCAGTACTTC. The genes are TRBV5-1 and TRBJ2-4, with a possible D match to TRBD1 (5 bases). Per germline, CDR1 SGHRS and CDR2 YFSETQ. The length of the CDR3 is 15 residues. The V and J ends lost 0 bases and 5 bases respectively, with 12 bases between them.

The chain combines TRBV5-6 with TRBJ1-5, with 7 bases matching TRBD1. The germline CDR1 and CDR2 sequences are SGHDT and YYEEEE. V shed 4 bases, J shed 7 bases, and the junction held 5 bases outside the gene matches. CDR3 length: 13 residues. Written as DNA, the CDR3 is TGTGCCAGCAGCAGGGGACAGTACCAGCCCCAGCATTTT. This gives the protein CASSRGQYQPQHF.

This clonotype was seen once. The chain combines TRBV2 with TRBJ2-7, with 8 bases identical to TRBD1. From germline, CDR1 is SNHLY and CDR2 FYNNEI. The CDR3 has 15 amino acids. V shed 5 bases, J shed 0 bases, and the junction held 6 bases outside the gene matches. The CDR3 nucleotides read TGTGCCAGCAGTCCTGGACAGGGTATCTCCTACGAGCAGTACTTC. This codes for CASSPGQGISYEQYF. Combining the CDR3 with reference TRBV2 and TRBJ2-7 gives the whole variable domain EPEVTQTPSHQVTQMGQEVILRCVPISNHLYFYWYRQILGQKVEFLVSFYNNEISEKSEIFDDQFSVERPDGSNFTLKIRSTKLEDSAMYFCASSPGQGISYEQYFGPGTRLTVT.

The chain links TRBV6-1 to TRBJ2-5; 7 bases map to TRBD1. The length of the CDR3 is 13 residues. Germline CDR1 and CDR2: MNHNS and SASEGT. V lost 7 bases and J lost 2; bases outside the gene matches: 4. The CDR3 coding sequence is TGTGCCAGCACCGGGACAGCTCAAGAGACCCAGTACTTC. It codes for CASTGTAQETQYF.

The chain links TRBV9 to TRBJ2-2, with 8 bases fitting TRBD2. This CDR3 is built from 17 residues. In germline, CDR1 is SGDLS, CDR2 YYNGEE. V gave up 3 bases and J gave up 6 bases; unmatched junction bases: 13. CDR3 residues: CASSAGGATTVAGELFF. The CDR3 DNA reads TGTGCCAGCAGCGCGGGGGGGGCAACTACGGTTGCCGGGGAGCTGTTTTTT.

This clonotype has a handful of counts. The chain recombines TRBV15 with TRBJ2-2; 7 bases map to TRBD1. The germline CDR1 and CDR2 sequences are LNHNV and YYDKDF (reference sequence). After removal of 1 base from V and 5 bases from J, the junction contained 10 bases not matched to a gene. The CDR3 is made up of 17 amino acids. CDR3 sequence: CATSRVTGPFLTGELFF. The CDR3 DNA sequence: TGTGCCACCAGCAGAGTGACAGGGCCTTTCTTGACCGGGGAGCTGTTTTTT.